This entry features one T cell receptor (beta chain) sequence. The record originates from a study of control samples from healthy donors and cancer patients. The method was immunoSEQ multiplex PCR; TCRdb's version includes in-frame clones alone and lacks a portion of them. The sample lists 120,000 to 150,000 clones, approximately 93% occurring once. Sequences were obtained from blood. The source of this sequence is a young man in good health.

Here the CDR3 DNA reads TGTGCCAGCAGCATACGACAGCGGGGGAAGTCAGACGAGCAGTACTTC. This translates into CASSIRQRGKSDEQYF. The V call is TRBV21-1, the J call TRBJ2-7; TRBD2, the D gene given by the table, was not confirmed from the DNA. TRBV21-1 is shown as a pseudogene. CDR3 size: 16 residues.